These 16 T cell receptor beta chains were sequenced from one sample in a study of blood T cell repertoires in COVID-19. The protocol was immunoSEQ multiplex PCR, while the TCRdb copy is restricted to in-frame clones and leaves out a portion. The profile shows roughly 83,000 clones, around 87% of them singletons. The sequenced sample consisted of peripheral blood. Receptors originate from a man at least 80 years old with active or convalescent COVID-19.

The chain's CDR3 is CASSPRGTEYSPLHF. DNA for the CDR3: TGTGCCAGCAGCCCACGCGGGACAGAATATTCACCCCTCCACTTT. This sequence joins TRBV7-6 and TRBJ1-6, with 7 bases lining up with TRBD1. Germline V gene sequence: CDR1 SGHVS, CDR2 FNYEAQ. CDR3 size: 15 residues. V lost 5 bases, J lost 8 bases, and 9 bases stayed unmatched. The whole variable domain, filled in from reference TRBV7-6 and TRBJ1-6, reads GAGVSQSPRYKVTKRGQDVALRCDPISGHVSLYWYRQALGQGPEFLTYFNYEAQQDKSGLPNDRFSAERPEGSISTLTIQRTEQRDSAMYRCASSPRGTEYSPLHFGNGTRLTVT.

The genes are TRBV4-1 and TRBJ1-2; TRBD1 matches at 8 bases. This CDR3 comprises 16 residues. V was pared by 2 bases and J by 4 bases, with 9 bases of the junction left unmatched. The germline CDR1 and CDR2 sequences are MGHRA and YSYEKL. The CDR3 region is CASSQNPGQEPYGYTF. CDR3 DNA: TGCGCCAGCAGCCAAAATCCGGGACAGGAACCCTATGGCTACACCTTC.

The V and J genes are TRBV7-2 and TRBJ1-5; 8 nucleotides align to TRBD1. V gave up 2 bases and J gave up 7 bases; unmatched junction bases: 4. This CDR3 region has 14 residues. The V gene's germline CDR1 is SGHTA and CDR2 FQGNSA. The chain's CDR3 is CASSLRQGTQPQHF. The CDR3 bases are TGTGCCAGCAGCTTAAGACAGGGGACCCAGCCCCAGCATTTT.

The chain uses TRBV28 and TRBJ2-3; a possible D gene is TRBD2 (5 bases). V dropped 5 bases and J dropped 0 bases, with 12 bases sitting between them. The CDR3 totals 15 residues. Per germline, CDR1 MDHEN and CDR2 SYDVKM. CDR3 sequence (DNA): TGTGCCAGCAGTCCCCTAGCCGGGAGCACAGATACGCAGTATTTT. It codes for CASSPLAGSTDTQYF.

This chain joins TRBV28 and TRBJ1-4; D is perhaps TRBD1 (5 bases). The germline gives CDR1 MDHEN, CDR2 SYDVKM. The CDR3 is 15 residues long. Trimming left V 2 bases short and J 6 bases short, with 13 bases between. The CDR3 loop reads CASSLLAGSDEKLFF. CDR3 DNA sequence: TGTGCCAGCAGTTTACTTGCAGGGTCGGATGAAAAACTGTTTTTT.

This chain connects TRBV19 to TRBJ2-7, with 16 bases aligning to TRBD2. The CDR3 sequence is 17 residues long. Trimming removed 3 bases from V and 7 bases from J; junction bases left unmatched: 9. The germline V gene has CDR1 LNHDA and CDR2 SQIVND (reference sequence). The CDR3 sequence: CASSIAGTSGRAGEQYV. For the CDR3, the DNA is TGTGCCAGTAGTATCGCCGGGACTAGCGGGAGGGCGGGAGAGCAGTACGTC.

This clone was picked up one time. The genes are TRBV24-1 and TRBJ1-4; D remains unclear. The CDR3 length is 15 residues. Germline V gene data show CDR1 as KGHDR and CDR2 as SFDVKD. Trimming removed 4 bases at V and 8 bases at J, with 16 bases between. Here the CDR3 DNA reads TGTGCCACCAGTGAAGTGGGAACAGCGGGCGAAAAACTGTTTTTT. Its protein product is CATSEVGTAGEKLFF.

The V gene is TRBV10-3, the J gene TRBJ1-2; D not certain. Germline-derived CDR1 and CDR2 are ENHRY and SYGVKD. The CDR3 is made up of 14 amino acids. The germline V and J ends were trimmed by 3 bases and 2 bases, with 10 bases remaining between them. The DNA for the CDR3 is TGTGCCATCAGTGAAGCGCAGCCCAACTATGGCTACACCTTC. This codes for CAISEAQPNYGYTF.

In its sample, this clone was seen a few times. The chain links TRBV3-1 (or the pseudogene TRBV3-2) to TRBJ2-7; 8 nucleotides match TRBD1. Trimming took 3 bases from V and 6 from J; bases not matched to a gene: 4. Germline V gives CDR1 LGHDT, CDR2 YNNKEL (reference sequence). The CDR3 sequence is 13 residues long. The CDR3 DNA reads TGTGCCAGCAGCCAGACCGGACAGGGCGAGCAGTACGTC. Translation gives CASSQTGQGEQYV.

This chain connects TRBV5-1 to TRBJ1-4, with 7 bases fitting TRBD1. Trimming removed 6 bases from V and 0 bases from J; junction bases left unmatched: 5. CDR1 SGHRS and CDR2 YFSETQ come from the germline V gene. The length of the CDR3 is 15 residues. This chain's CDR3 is CASTGQGATNEKLFF. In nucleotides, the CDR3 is TGCGCCAGCACTGGGCAGGGGGCAACTAATGAAAAACTGTTTTTT.

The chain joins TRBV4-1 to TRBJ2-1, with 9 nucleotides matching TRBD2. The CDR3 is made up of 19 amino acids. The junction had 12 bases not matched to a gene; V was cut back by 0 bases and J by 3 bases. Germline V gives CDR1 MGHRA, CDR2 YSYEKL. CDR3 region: CASSQETGLAGPNYNEQFF. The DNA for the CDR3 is TGCGCCAGCAGCCAAGAAACGGGGCTAGCGGGGCCGAACTACAATGAGCAGTTCTTC.

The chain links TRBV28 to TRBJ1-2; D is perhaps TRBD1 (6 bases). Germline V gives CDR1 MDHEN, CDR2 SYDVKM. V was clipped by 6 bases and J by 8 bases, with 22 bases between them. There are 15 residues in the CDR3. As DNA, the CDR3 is TGTGCCAGCAGCCGATTAGGCCGACAGGCGTCGGGCTACACCTTC. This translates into CASSRLGRQASGYTF.

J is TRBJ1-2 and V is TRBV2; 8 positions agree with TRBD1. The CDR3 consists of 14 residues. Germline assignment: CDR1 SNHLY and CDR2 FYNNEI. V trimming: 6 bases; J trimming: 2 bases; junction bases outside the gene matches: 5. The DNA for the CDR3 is TGTGCCAGCAGGGGGGACAGGCTCAACTATGGCTACACCTTC. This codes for CASRGDRLNYGYTF.

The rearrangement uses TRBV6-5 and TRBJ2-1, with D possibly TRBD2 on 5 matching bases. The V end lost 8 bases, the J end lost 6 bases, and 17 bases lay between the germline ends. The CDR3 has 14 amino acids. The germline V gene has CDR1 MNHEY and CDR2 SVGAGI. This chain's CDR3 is CASLYREPFNEQFF. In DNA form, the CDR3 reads TGTGCCAGCCTGTATCGGGAACCATTCAATGAGCAGTTCTTC.

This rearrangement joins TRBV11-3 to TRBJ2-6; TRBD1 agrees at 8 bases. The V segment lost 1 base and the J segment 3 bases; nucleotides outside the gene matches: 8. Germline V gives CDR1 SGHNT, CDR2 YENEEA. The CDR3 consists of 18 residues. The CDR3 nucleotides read TGTGCCAGCAGCTTAGGAGGCGGCAGGGGGCATGGGGCCAACGTCCTGACTTTC. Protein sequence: CASSLGGGRGHGANVLTF.

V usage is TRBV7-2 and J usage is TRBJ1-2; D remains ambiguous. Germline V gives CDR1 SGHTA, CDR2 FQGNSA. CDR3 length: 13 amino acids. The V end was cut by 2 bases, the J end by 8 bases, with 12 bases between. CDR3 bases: TGTGCCAGCAGCTTAAATGGAGGTGGCGGCTACACCTTC. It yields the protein CASSLNGGGGYTF.